Below, one TCR beta chain is given with its context. Its specificity is unknown. This specimen belongs to a study of cytomegalovirus exposure and HLA in healthy donors. Findings and caveats of the study: Accounts indicate the classifier identified cytomegalovirus status with strong specificity and sensitivity.

13 Jbeta primers and 60 Vbeta primers were used for the PCR. TCRdb's table, derived via immunoSEQ multiplex PCR, lists solely in-frame clones and lacks some. The sample contains 100,000 to 150,000 clones, about 80% of which appear only once. The CDR3 runs 14 residues. Germline V CDR1 and CDR2: SEHNR, FQNEAQ (reference sequence). The V end was cut by 6 bases, the J end by 4 bases, with 13 bases between. V gene TRBV7-9 combines with J gene TRBJ2-1; D call uncertain. This sequence was found in a young man in good health and CMV-seronegative. The specimen sequenced was PBMCs. CDR3 in amino acids: CASRGLRSYNEQFF. CDR3 coding DNA: TGTGCCAGCAGGGGTTTGAGGAGTTACAATGAGCAGTTCTTC.